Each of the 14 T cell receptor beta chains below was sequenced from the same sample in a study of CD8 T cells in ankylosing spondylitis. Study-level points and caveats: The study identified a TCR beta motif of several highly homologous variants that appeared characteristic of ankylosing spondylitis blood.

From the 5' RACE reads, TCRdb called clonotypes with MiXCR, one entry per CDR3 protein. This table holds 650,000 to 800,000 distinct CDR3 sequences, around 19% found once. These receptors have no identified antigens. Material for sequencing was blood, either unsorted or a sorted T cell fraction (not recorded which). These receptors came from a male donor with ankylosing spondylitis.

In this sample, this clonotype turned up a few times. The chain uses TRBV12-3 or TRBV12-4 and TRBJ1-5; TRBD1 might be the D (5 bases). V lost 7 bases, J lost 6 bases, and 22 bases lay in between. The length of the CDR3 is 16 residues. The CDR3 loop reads CASTSKWGGIGQPQHF. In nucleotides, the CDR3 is TGTGCCAGCACCTCGAAATGGGGGGGAATCGGTCAGCCCCAGCATTTT.

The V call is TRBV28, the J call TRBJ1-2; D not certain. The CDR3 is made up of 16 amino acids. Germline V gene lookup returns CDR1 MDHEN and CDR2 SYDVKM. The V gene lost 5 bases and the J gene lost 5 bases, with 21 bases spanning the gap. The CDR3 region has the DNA TGTGCCAGCAGTCCCACCCTCCGGGATTTGACATATGGCTACACCTTC. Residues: CASSPTLRDLTYGYTF.

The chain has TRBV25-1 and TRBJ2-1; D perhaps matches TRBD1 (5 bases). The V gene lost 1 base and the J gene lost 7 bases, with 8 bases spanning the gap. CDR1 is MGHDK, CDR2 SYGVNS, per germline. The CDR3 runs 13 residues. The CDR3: CASSELGHNEQFF. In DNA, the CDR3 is TGTGCCAGCAGTGAATTAGGACATAATGAGCAGTTCTTC.

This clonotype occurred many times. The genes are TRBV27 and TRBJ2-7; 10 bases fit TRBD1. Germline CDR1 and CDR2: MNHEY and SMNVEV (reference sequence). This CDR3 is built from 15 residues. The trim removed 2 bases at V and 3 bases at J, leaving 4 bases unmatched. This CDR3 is CASSLVGQGIYEQYF. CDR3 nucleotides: TGTGCCAGCAGTTTAGTGGGACAGGGGATCTACGAGCAGTACTTC.

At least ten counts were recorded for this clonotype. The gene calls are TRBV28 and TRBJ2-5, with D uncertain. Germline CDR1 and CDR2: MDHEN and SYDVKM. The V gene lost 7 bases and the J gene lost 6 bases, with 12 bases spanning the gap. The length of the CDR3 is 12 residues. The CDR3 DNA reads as TGTGCCAGCATTGGGCTTCTCAAGACCCAGTACTTC. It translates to CASIGLLKTQYF. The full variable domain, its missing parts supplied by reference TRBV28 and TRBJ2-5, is DVKVTQSSRYLVKRTGEKVFLECVQDMDHENMFWYRQDPGLGLRLIYFSYDVKMKEKGDIPEGYSVSREKKERFSLILESASTNQTSMYLCASIGLLKTQYFGPGTRLLVL.

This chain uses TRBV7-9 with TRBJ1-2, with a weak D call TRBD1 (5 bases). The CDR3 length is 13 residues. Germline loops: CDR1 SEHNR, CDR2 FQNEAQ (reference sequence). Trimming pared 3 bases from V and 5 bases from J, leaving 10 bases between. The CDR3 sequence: CASSLGGEYGYTF. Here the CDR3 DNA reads TGTGCCAGCAGCTTGGGGGGGGAGTATGGCTACACCTTC. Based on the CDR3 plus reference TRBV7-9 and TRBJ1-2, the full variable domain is DTGVSQNPRHKITKRGQNVTFRCDPISEHNRLYWYRQTLGQGPEFLTYFQNEAQLEKSRLLSDRFSAERPKGSFSTLEIQRTEQGDSAMYLCASSLGGEYGYTFGSGTRLTVV.

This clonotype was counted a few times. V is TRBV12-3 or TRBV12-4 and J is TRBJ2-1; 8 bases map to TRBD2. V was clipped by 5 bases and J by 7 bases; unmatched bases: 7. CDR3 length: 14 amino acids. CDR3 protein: CASSPTGLGNEQFF. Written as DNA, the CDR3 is TGTGCCAGCAGTCCCACGGGACTAGGAAATGAGCAGTTCTTC.

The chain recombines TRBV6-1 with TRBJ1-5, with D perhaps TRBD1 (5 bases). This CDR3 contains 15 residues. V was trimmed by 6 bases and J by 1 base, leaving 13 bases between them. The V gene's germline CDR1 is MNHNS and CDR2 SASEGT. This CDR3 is CASSRGTASNQPQHF. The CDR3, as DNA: TGTGCCAGCAGCAGAGGGACGGCCAGCAATCAGCCCCAGCATTTT.

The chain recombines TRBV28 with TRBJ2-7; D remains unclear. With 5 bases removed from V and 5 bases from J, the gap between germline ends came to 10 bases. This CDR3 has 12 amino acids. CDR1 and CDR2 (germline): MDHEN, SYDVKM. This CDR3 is CASSRAIHEQYF. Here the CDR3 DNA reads TGTGCCAGCAGTCGGGCGATCCACGAGCAGTACTTC.

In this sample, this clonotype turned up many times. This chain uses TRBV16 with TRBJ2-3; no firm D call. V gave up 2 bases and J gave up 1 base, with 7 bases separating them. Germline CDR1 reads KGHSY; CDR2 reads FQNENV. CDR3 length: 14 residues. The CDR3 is CASSQLAGTDTQYF. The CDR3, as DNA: TGTGCCAGCAGCCAACTGGCCGGCACAGATACGCAGTATTTT.

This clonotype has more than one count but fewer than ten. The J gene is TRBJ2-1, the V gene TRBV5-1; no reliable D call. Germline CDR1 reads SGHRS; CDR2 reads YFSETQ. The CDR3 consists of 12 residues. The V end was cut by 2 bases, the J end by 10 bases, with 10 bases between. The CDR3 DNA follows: TGCGCCAGCAGCTTAGGGTTTCACGAGCAGTTCTTC. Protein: CASSLGFHEQFF.

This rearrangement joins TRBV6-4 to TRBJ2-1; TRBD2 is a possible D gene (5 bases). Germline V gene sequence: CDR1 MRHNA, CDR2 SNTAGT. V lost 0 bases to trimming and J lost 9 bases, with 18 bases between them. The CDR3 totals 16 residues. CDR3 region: CASSDSERAELGEQFF. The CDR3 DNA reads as TGTGCCAGCAGTGACTCGGAGAGGGCTGAATTGGGTGAGCAGTTCTTC.

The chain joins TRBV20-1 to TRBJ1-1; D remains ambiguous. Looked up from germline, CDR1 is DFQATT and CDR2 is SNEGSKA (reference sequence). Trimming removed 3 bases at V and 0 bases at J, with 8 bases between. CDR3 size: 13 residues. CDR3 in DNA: TGCAGTGCTAGGCTCAGCATGAACACTGAAGCTTTCTTT. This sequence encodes CSARLSMNTEAFF.

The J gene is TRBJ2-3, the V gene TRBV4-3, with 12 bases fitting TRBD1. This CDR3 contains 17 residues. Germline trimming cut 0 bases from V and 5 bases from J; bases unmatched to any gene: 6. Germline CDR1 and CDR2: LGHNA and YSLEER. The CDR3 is CASSQERGTGGIDTQYF. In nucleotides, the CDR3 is TGCGCCAGCAGCCAAGAGAGGGGGACAGGGGGCATAGATACGCAGTATTTT.